This TCR beta chain was sequenced during a study of blood T cells in healthy people across ages. Study conclusions and caveats: There was no known CMV status for donors, so expanded clonotype changes were possibly confounded.

Note on this clonotype: As yet, its antigen is unknown.

Alongside a J-beta primer mix, a sample-barcoded 5' primer served in a second PCR lasting 7 to 11 cycles. A single record per CDR3 protein comes from TCRdb applying MiXCR to the 5' RACE reads. The sample consists of about 900,000 distinct CDR3 sequences, under 50% of them appearing once. The CDR3 loop spans 15 amino acids. V shed 5 bases and J shed 3 bases, with 14 bases lying between them. Looked up from germline, CDR1 is SGHVS and CDR2 is FNYEAQ. The chain joins TRBV7-6 to TRBJ2-1; D is possibly TRBD1 or TRBD2 (5 bases each). The sequence was collected from a man aged 25 to 45 in good health. Sample: blood. CDR3 in DNA: TGTGCCAGCAGCCCCAGAGGGGAAAACTACAATGAGCAGTTCTTC. Amino acid sequence: CASSPRGENYNEQFF. Full variable domain (rest looked up from reference TRBV7-6 and TRBJ2-1): GAGVSQSPRYKVTKRGQDVALRCDPISGHVSLYWYRQALGQGPEFLTYFNYEAQQDKSGLPNDRFSAERPEGSISTLTIQRTEQRDSAMYRCASSPRGENYNEQFFGPGTRLTVL.